Each of the 30 T cell receptor beta chains below was sequenced from the same sample in a study of blood T cell repertoires in COVID-19. Sequencing used immunoSEQ multiplex PCR; TCRdb keeps in-frame clones, though not all of them. The data show 35,000 to 45,000 clones, with more than 85% seen just once and approximately 20% held by the top ten. Specimen: peripheral blood. All receptors come from a man between 65 and 85 years old with acute or convalescent COVID-19.

The chain carries TRBV5-4 and TRBJ2-2; D call uncertain. The CDR3 length is 14 residues. The germline V gene encodes CDR1 SGHNT and CDR2 YYREEE (reference sequence). The V and J ends lost 4 bases and 1 base respectively, with 8 bases between them. CDR3 amino acids: CASSVLQNTGELFF. The CDR3 DNA reads as TGTGCCAGCAGCGTGTTACAGAACACCGGGGAGCTGTTTTTT. The full variable domain, in which reference TRBV5-4 and TRBJ2-2 provide the parts outside the CDR3, is ETGVTQSPTHLIKTRGQQVTLRCSSQSGHNTVSWYQQALGQGPQFIFQYYREEENGRGNFPPRFSGLQFPNYSSELNVNALELDDSALYLCASSVLQNTGELFFGEGSRLTVL.

The chain links TRBV7-2 to TRBJ2-3; 8 nucleotides agree with TRBD1. The CDR3 extends over 16 amino acids. Trimming took 5 bases from V and 3 from J; bases not matched to a gene: 10. Germline CDR1 reads SGHTA; CDR2 reads FQGNSA. CDR3 in DNA: TGTGCCAGCAGCCCTTCGGACAGGGAGGCAACAGATACGCAGTATTTT. Its protein is CASSPSDREATDTQYF.

The rearrangement joins TRBV19 to TRBJ1-1; D is unresolved. V dropped 4 bases and J dropped 5 bases, with 20 bases sitting between them. Germline V gene data show CDR1 as LNHDA and CDR2 as SQIVND (reference sequence). This CDR3 has 16 residues. CDR3 amino acids: CASSSNFRREDTEAFF. DNA for the CDR3: TGTGCCAGTAGTAGTAATTTCAGGAGGGAGGATACTGAAGCTTTCTTT. Full variable domain (outside the CDR3, taken from reference TRBV19 and TRBJ1-1): DGGITQSPKYLFRKEGQNVTLSCEQNLNHDAMYWYRQDPGQGLRLIYYSQIVNDFQKGDIAEGYSVSREKKESFPLTVTSAQKNPTAFYLCASSSNFRREDTEAFFGQGTRLTVV.

Comments on this clone: The junction differs from germline at one of its ends, possibly a read error. The rearrangement joins TRBV6-1 to TRBJ1-1; 11 positions match TRBD1. This CDR3 has 23 residues. The germline V gene encodes CDR1 MNHNS and CDR2 SASEGT. This chain's CDR3 is CASTEWLSFDRDRGIDLNTEAFF. The CDR3 DNA follows: TGTGCCAGCACTGAATGGTTAAGTTTCGACCGGGACAGGGGGATAGACCTGAACACTGAAGCTTTCTTT.

The rearrangement joins TRBV5-1 to TRBJ1-2, with TRBD1 identical over 7 bases. The CDR3 runs 15 residues. V was pared by 2 bases and J by 1 base, with 5 bases of the junction left unmatched. Germline lookup yields CDR1 SGHRS and CDR2 YFSETQ. CDR3 nucleotide sequence: TGCGCCAGCAGCTTATCGACAGGGAATAACTATGGCTACACCTTC. It codes for CASSLSTGNNYGYTF.

V is TRBV14 and J is TRBJ2-1, with 10 positions matching TRBD1. Germline V gene sequence: CDR1 SGHDN, CDR2 FVKESK. The CDR3 consists of 18 residues. J was trimmed by 2 bases and V by 0 bases; bases with no gene match: 7. The CDR3 reads CASSQDPDRGPAYNEQFF. CDR3 DNA: TGTGCCAGCAGCCAAGATCCCGACAGGGGGCCAGCCTACAATGAGCAGTTCTTC.

This clone was detected only once. The V call is TRBV24-1, the J call TRBJ2-5; 10 bases line up with TRBD1. Germline V gene lookup returns CDR1 KGHDR and CDR2 SFDVKD. Germline trimming cut 6 bases from V and 7 bases from J; bases unmatched to any gene: 4. CDR3 length: 13 amino acids. This chain's CDR3 is CATSSGDRGTQYF. As DNA, the CDR3 is TGTGCCACCAGTTCTGGGGACAGGGGGACCCAGTACTTC.

The chain has TRBV4-2 and TRBJ2-2; a weak D match, TRBD2 (6 bases). The length of the CDR3 is 15 residues. CDR1 and CDR2 from the germline V gene are LGHNA and YNFKEQ. V lost 1 base to trimming and J lost 4 bases, with 10 bases between them. As DNA, the CDR3 is TGTGCCAGCAGCCAAGCATCCGGGGGCACCGGGGAGCTGTTTTTT. Its protein is CASSQASGGTGELFF.

The chain uses TRBV29-1 and TRBJ2-5; no clear D gene. The CDR3 length is 13 residues. V was cut by 3 bases and J by 3 bases, with 11 bases left in between. The germline V gene has CDR1 SQVTM and CDR2 ANQGSEA. The CDR3, as DNA: TGCAGCGTTGACTCCGAGTTCGAAGAGACCCAGTACTTC. It encodes CSVDSEFEETQYF.

The rearrangement joins TRBV5-1 to TRBJ1-3; D unresolved. CDR3 size: 15 residues. The germline CDR1 and CDR2 sequences are SGHRS and YFSETQ. V was clipped by 4 bases and J by 0 bases, with 11 bases between them. CDR3: CASSPGGVSGNTIYF. The CDR3 coding sequence is TGCGCCAGCAGCCCCGGAGGCGTCTCTGGAAACACCATATATTTT.

This chain uses TRBV15 with TRBJ2-3; D gene uncertain. Looked up from germline, CDR1 is LNHNV and CDR2 is YYDKDF (reference sequence). The CDR3 extends over 12 amino acids. V was cut by 1 base and J by 5 bases, with 4 bases left in between. CDR3 in DNA: TGTGCCACCAGCAGAGTAGAAGATACGCAGTATTTT. Protein product: CATSRVEDTQYF.

This rearrangement joins TRBV6-5 to TRBJ2-7, with 8 bases that match TRBD1. This CDR3 has 14 amino acids. With 4 bases clipped from V and 3 bases from J, the junction kept 5 bases outside the gene matches. Germline V gene data show CDR1 as MNHEY and CDR2 as SVGAGI. This chain's CDR3 is CASSSPGQDYEQYF. In nucleotides, the CDR3 is TGTGCCAGCAGTTCGCCGGGACAGGACTACGAGCAGTACTTC.

The chain uses TRBV5-6 and TRBJ2-1; 14 bases are a match to TRBD2. CDR1 SGHDT and CDR2 YYEEEE come from the germline V gene. The CDR3 extends over 16 amino acids. Germline trimming cut 3 bases from V and 9 bases from J; bases unmatched to any gene: 8. The CDR3 DNA is TGTGCCAGCAGCTCCTCCACGGGACTAGCGGGAGTTGAGCAGTTCTTC. Its translation is CASSSSTGLAGVEQFF.

This clone appeared a few times. The J gene is TRBJ2-1, the V gene TRBV5-1; 7 nucleotides line up with TRBD2. The V segment lost 4 bases and the J segment 3 bases; nucleotides outside the gene matches: 13. Germline V lookup: CDR1 SGHRS, CDR2 YFSETQ. This CDR3 is built from 17 residues. In DNA form, the CDR3 reads TGCGCCAGCAGCCCGGAATCTAGCGGCCCACGCTACAATGAGCAGTTCTTC. Protein sequence: CASSPESSGPRYNEQFF.

V usage is TRBV7-6 and J usage is TRBJ2-7; 14 nucleotides agree with TRBD2. From germline, CDR1 is SGHVS and CDR2 FNYEAQ. V gave up 4 bases and J gave up 3 bases; unmatched junction bases: 2. The CDR3 has 15 amino acids. In DNA, the CDR3 is TGTGCCAGCAGCTCGGGACTAGCGGGAGTCTACGAGCAGTACTTC. Protein sequence: CASSSGLAGVYEQYF.

V usage is TRBV14 and J usage is TRBJ1-1; D ambiguous. Germline CDR1 SGHDN, CDR2 FVKESK. This CDR3 is built from 14 residues. Between the trimmed V and J ends, which lost 4 bases and 0 bases, there was a span of 9 bases. The CDR3: CASSPLEMNTEAFF. In DNA form, the CDR3 reads TGTGCCAGCAGCCCTCTAGAAATGAACACTGAAGCTTTCTTT.

This clone turned up a few times. The chain is built from TRBV11-3 and TRBJ2-1; 10 bases line up with TRBD2. The J segment lost 7 bases and the V segment lost 3 bases, leaving 6 bases of the junction unmatched. The CDR3 has 15 residues. Germline V lookup: CDR1 SGHNT, CDR2 YENEEA. CDR3 sequence: CASSFSGRRGNEQFF. CDR3 nucleotide sequence: TGTGCCAGCAGCTTTAGCGGGAGGCGAGGGAATGAGCAGTTCTTC.

The V gene is TRBV18, the J gene TRBJ2-1, with no clear D. Trimming left V 6 bases short and J 7 bases short, with 19 bases between. The CDR3 has 15 residues. Germline loops: CDR1 KGHSH, CDR2 LQKENI. CDR3 DNA sequence: TGTGCCAGCTCCTCCCCGATGTCGGTAGAGAATGAGCAGTTCTTC. Translation: CASSSPMSVENEQFF.

This chain uses TRBV11-1 with TRBJ1-1, with 8 positions matching TRBD1. The CDR3 covers 15 residues. Germline lookup yields CDR1 SGHAT and CDR2 FQDESV (reference sequence). V gave up 5 bases and J gave up 4 bases; unmatched junction bases: 9. The CDR3: CASSERTGQGTEAFF. For the CDR3, the DNA is TGTGCCAGCAGCGAGCGGACAGGGCAGGGCACTGAAGCTTTCTTT.

The V and J genes are TRBV18 and TRBJ1-6, with 10 bases that match TRBD1. Looked up from germline, CDR1 is KGHSH and CDR2 is LQKENI. The CDR3 sequence is 16 residues long. The trim removed 2 bases at V and 10 bases at J, leaving 8 bases unmatched. The CDR3, as DNA: TGTGCCAGCTCACCAGCATCCGGGACAGGGGTGTCACCCCTCCACTTT. Amino acids: CASSPASGTGVSPLHF.

V gene TRBV7-8 combines with J gene TRBJ2-3; TRBD2 aligns across 11 bases. This CDR3 is built from 19 residues. Trimming removed 1 base from V and 2 bases from J; junction bases left unmatched: 11. Germline V lookup: CDR1 SGHVS, CDR2 FQNEAQ. CDR3 DNA sequence: TGTGCCAGCAGCTTAGGTGTCAGCAGACTAGCGGGGTACACAGATACGCAGTATTTT. Encoded protein: CASSLGVSRLAGYTDTQYF.

J is TRBJ2-1 and V is TRBV21-1; TRBD2 is taken as the D call from the table, unchecked against the DNA. TRBV21-1 is termed a pseudogene. The CDR3 covers 14 residues. The CDR3 nucleotides are TGTGCCAGCACCCCGACTAGCGGAGACAATGAGCAGTTCTTC. As protein: CASTPTSGDNEQFF.

This chain uses TRBV5-4 with TRBJ2-3, with a possible D match to TRBD1 (7 bases). V lost 4 bases and J 1 base, leaving 22 bases between the germline ends. The CDR3 runs to 18 residues. Germline V gives CDR1 SGHNT, CDR2 YYREEE (reference sequence). CDR3 residues: CASSPRQGLKVGTDTQYF. The CDR3 coding sequence is TGTGCCAGCAGCCCCAGACAGGGACTGAAGGTGGGCACAGATACGCAGTATTTT. The whole variable domain, remainder taken from reference TRBV5-4 and TRBJ2-3, is ETGVTQSPTHLIKTRGQQVTLRCSSQSGHNTVSWYQQALGQGPQFIFQYYREEENGRGNFPPRFSGLQFPNYSSELNVNALELDDSALYLCASSPRQGLKVGTDTQYFGPGTRLTVL.

The chain combines TRBV7-8 with TRBJ1-4, with TRBD1 matching 11 bases. This CDR3 is built from 18 residues. Germline CDR1 reads SGHVS; CDR2 reads FQNEAQ. Trimming removed 5 bases from V and 0 bases from J; junction bases left unmatched: 8. The CDR3 DNA reads TGTGCCAGCAGCCTCGGACAGGGGGCAAGGACAACTAATGAAAAACTGTTTTTT. Translated, it gives CASSLGQGARTTNEKLFF. Full variable domain (outside the CDR3, taken from reference TRBV7-8 and TRBJ1-4): GAGVSQSPRYKVAKRGQDVALRCDPISGHVSLFWYQQALGQGPEFLTYFQNEAQLDKSGLPSDRFFAERPEGSVSTLKIQRTQQEDSAVYLCASSLGQGARTTNEKLFFGSGTQLSVL.

V usage is TRBV7-2 and J usage is TRBJ1-2; D is undetermined. Trimming cost V 6 bases and J 8 bases, with 10 bases left between them. The CDR3 runs to 11 residues. The germline V gene encodes CDR1 SGHTA and CDR2 FQGNSA. The CDR3 loop is CASSLSTGYTF. The CDR3 DNA reads TGTGCCAGCAGTCTATCTACGGGCTACACCTTC.

CDR3 in DNA: TGTGCCAGCAGCTGGGGACAGGGGGCGTCCGGGGAGCTGTTTTTT. Protein sequence: CASSWGQGASGELFF. The rearrangement links TRBV7-9 to TRBJ2-2; 12 positions match TRBD1. With V trimmed by 4 bases and J by 6 bases, 3 bases remained unmatched. The CDR3 runs 15 residues. Germline-derived CDR1 and CDR2 are SEHNR and FQNEAQ (reference sequence).

This sequence joins TRBV28 and TRBJ2-3; D might be TRBD2 (6 bases). Trimming took 3 bases from V and 4 from J, leaving 14 bases between them. This CDR3 is 15 amino acids long. Germline CDR1 is MDHEN and CDR2 is SYDVKM. CDR3 residues: CASSFSGEGADTQYF. The CDR3 DNA follows: TGTGCCAGCAGTTTTTCGGGGGAAGGAGCAGATACGCAGTATTTT. The variable domain in full, with the rest retrieved from reference TRBV28 and TRBJ2-3, is DVKVTQSSRYLVKRTGEKVFLECVQDMDHENMFWYRQDPGLGLRLIYFSYDVKMKEKGDIPEGYSVSREKKERFSLILESASTNQTSMYLCASSFSGEGADTQYFGPGTRLTVL.

The V call is TRBV5-4, the J call TRBJ1-1; a possible D gene is TRBD1 (5 bases). This CDR3 region has 15 residues. V shed 0 bases and J shed 4 bases, with 13 bases lying between them. Germline CDR1 is SGHNT and CDR2 is YYREEE (reference sequence). CDR3 nucleotide sequence: TGTGCCAGCAGCTTGGGATGGGGGGTGCGCACTGAAGCTTTCTTT. Translating it yields CASSLGWGVRTEAFF. Complete variable domain (other parts from reference TRBV5-4 and TRBJ1-1): ETGVTQSPTHLIKTRGQQVTLRCSSQSGHNTVSWYQQALGQGPQFIFQYYREEENGRGNFPPRFSGLQFPNYSSELNVNALELDDSALYLCASSLGWGVRTEAFFGQGTRLTVV.

This clone has just a few counts. The chain joins TRBV7-9 to TRBJ1-2, with D maybe TRBD1 (6 bases). V was shortened by 5 bases and J by 4 bases, with 14 bases between the two germline ends. The V gene's germline CDR1 is SEHNR and CDR2 FQNEAQ (reference sequence). The CDR3 consists of 14 residues. CDR3 region: CASSPRGGFYGYTF. DNA for the CDR3: TGTGCCAGCAGCCCTCGGGGGGGCTTCTATGGCTACACCTTC.

This rearrangement joins TRBV7-9 to TRBJ1-2, with 7 positions matching TRBD1. J lost 2 bases, V lost 1 base, and 4 bases had no gene match. Germline V gene lookup returns CDR1 SEHNR and CDR2 FQNEAQ (reference sequence). This CDR3 contains 15 residues. CDR3 in amino acids: CASSLGKQGNYGYTF. CDR3 nucleotides: TGTGCCAGCAGCTTAGGGAAACAGGGGAACTATGGCTACACCTTC.